The 18 T cell receptor beta chains given below trace back to one sample, sequenced in a study of blood T cells in healthy people across ages. The authors ran a second PCR of about 6 to 12 cycles using a sample-barcoded 5' primer and a J-beta primer mix. MiXCR was run by TCRdb on the 5' RACE reads, yielding one entry per CDR3 protein. Of 600,000 to 900,000 distinct CDR3 sequences in the sample, around 24% were seen once. Separately, the same data were catalogued under a study of T cells of mothers and their children.

The sample was blood. The origin of the receptors is a boy aged 5-17 years in good health.

This clonotype was picked up a small number of times. The chain combines TRBV29-1 with TRBJ2-3; TRBD2 matches at 11 bases. V was pared by 3 bases and J by 0 bases, with 5 bases of the junction left unmatched. Looked up from germline, CDR1 is SQVTM and CDR2 is ANQGSEA. The length of the CDR3 is 16 residues. DNA of the CDR3: TGCAGCGTTGAGACTAGCGGGGCTCCTAGCACAGATACGCAGTATTTT. Protein product: CSVETSGAPSTDTQYF.

This clonotype was observed a single time. V usage is TRBV28 and J usage is TRBJ2-7; TRBD2 matches at 13 bases. From germline, CDR1 is MDHEN and CDR2 SYDVKM. The V gene end was trimmed by 5 bases and the J gene end by 3 bases; junction bases not matched to a gene: 7. The CDR3 is 16 residues long. The CDR3 loop is CASSGFGLAGVYEQYF. CDR3 sequence (DNA): TGTGCCAGCAGTGGATTCGGACTAGCGGGAGTCTACGAGCAGTACTTC.

This clonotype has just a few counts. The chain joins TRBV5-1 to TRBJ1-2; possible D gene TRBD1, 5 bases. Germline V gives CDR1 SGHRS, CDR2 YFSETQ. The CDR3 contains 14 residues. V lost 7 bases and J 0 bases, leaving 13 bases between the germline ends. CDR3 loop: CASAGGTANYGYTF. CDR3 DNA sequence: TGCGCCAGCGCTGGGGGTACAGCTAACTATGGCTACACCTTC.

This clonotype came up a few times. The gene calls are TRBV12-5 and TRBJ2-5; the match to TRBD2 covers 7 bases. This CDR3 spans 14 amino acids. The J segment lost 0 bases and the V segment lost 7 bases, leaving 5 bases of the junction unmatched. Germline V lookup: CDR1 LGHNT, CDR2 FRNRAP. The CDR3 loop reads CASVPGGYQETQYF. CDR3 in DNA: TGTGCTAGTGTTCCCGGGGGGTACCAAGAGACCCAGTACTTC. Full variable domain (missing parts from reference TRBV12-5 and TRBJ2-5): DARVTQTPRHKVTEMGQEVTMRCQPILGHNTVFWYRQTMMQGLELLAYFRNRAPLDDSGMPKDRFSAEMPDATLATLKIQPSEPRDSAVYFCASVPGGYQETQYFGPGTRLLVL.

This clonotype has just a few counts. The junction departs from germline at one end; a sequencing error may be responsible. V gene TRBV5-1 combines with J gene TRBJ2-1; 9 nucleotides line up with TRBD1. CDR1 is SGHRS, CDR2 YFSETQ, per germline. This CDR3 comprises 14 residues. The CDR3 is CASSSGQGYNEQFF. In DNA form, the CDR3 reads TGTGCCAGCAGCTCCGGACAGGGGTACAATGAGCAGTTCTTC.

This clonotype was observed a handful of times. V gene TRBV3-1 combines with J gene TRBJ2-7, with D unclear. This CDR3 has 12 amino acids. Germline CDR1 and CDR2: LGHDT and YNNKEL (reference sequence). V was trimmed by 10 bases and J by 1 base, leaving 11 bases between them. CDR3 residues: CATENLSYEQYF. The CDR3 bases are TGTGCCACAGAGAATCTTTCCTACGAGCAGTACTTC.

This clonotype was picked up a small number of times. J is TRBJ2-3 and V is TRBV7-9; D gene uncertain. CDR3 size: 16 residues. Trimming took off 4 bases at V and 4 bases at J, with 18 bases between the two ends. The V gene's germline CDR1 is SEHNR and CDR2 FQNEAQ (reference sequence). The CDR3 region has the DNA TGTGCCAGCAGCTCCTCGGACCTCTTTCGAGCAGATACGCAGTATTTT. Translation gives CASSSSDLFRADTQYF.

The chain employs TRBV5-7 and TRBJ2-7; 7 bases match TRBD1. TRBV5-7 is flagged as an ORF with uncertain function. Trimming cost V 5 bases and J 5 bases; bases outside gene matches: 4. The CDR3 has 12 residues. The CDR3 coding sequence is TGTGCCAGCAGTCACAGGGGACACGAGCAGTACTTC. Protein product: CASSHRGHEQYF.

The rearrangement uses TRBV6-2 or TRBV6-3 and TRBJ2-5; D not resolved. The CDR3 has 16 residues. Germline lookup yields CDR1 MNHEY and CDR2 SVGEGT. V lost 4 bases to trimming and J lost 3 bases, with 18 bases between them. The CDR3 protein is CASSSTAEDAKETQYF. CDR3 DNA: TGTGCCAGCAGTTCTACCGCCGAGGACGCAAAAGAGACCCAGTACTTC.

The sample holds a few counts of this clonotype. This rearrangement joins TRBV12-3 or TRBV12-4 to TRBJ2-5; TRBD2 agrees at 11 bases. The end of the DNA aligns better with TRBJ2-1, so the J call may be wrong. This CDR3 is built from 15 residues. The CDR3 DNA reads as TGTGCCAGCAGTCTTAGCGGGGGGGCCATAAATGAGCAGTTCTTC. Encoded protein: CASSLSGGAINEQFF.

The chain's CDR3 is CASQAGGHKETQYF. Here the CDR3 DNA reads TGTGCCAGCCAAGCAGGGGGGCACAAAGAGACCCAGTACTTC. V usage is TRBV28 and J usage is TRBJ2-5; maybe TRBD1 (7 bases). Per germline, CDR1 MDHEN and CDR2 SYDVKM. The CDR3 sequence is 14 residues long. V lost 8 bases to trimming and J lost 3 bases, with 16 bases between them.

This clonotype was picked up a small number of times. The chain uses TRBV12-3 or TRBV12-4 and TRBJ2-7, with D uncertain. V shed 5 bases and J shed 4 bases, with 9 bases lying between them. The CDR3 loop spans 12 amino acids. CDR3 protein: CASSRIQYEQYF. The DNA of the CDR3 is TGTGCCAGCAGTCGGATACAATACGAGCAGTACTTC.

The CDR3 protein is CASSQGAGTLQETQYF. CDR3 sequence (DNA): TGTGCCAGCAGCCAAGGGGCGGGGACACTCCAAGAGACCCAGTACTTC. The chain combines TRBV5-6 with TRBJ2-5; D assignment may be TRBD1 or TRBD2 (6 bases each). The CDR3 loop spans 16 amino acids. Trimming removed 4 bases at V and 1 base at J, with 17 bases between. Looked up from germline, CDR1 is SGHDT and CDR2 is YYEEEE.

DNA of the CDR3: TGTGCCAGCAGCTCCTCCGGGGGCGGGAATGAAAAACTGTTTTTT. It codes for CASSSSGGGNEKLFF. The V gene is TRBV5-5, the J gene TRBJ1-4, with a possible D match to TRBD1 (6 bases). CDR3 length equals 15 residues. V lost 3 bases and J 5 bases, leaving 14 bases between the germline ends. The V gene's germline CDR1 is SGHKS and CDR2 YYEKEE (reference sequence).

The rearrangement joins TRBV20-1 to TRBJ2-3, with D tentatively TRBD1 (6 bases). Between the trimmed V and J ends, which lost 5 bases and 0 bases, there was a span of 15 bases. Germline CDR1 and CDR2: DFQATT and SNEGSKA (reference sequence). CDR3 length: 15 amino acids. The CDR3 loop reads CSAGARGQSTDTQYF. In nucleotides, the CDR3 is TGCAGTGCTGGGGCCCGCGGACAGAGCACAGATACGCAGTATTTT.

The chain links TRBV3-1 to TRBJ2-6, with TRBD2 matching 10 bases. Germline V lookup: CDR1 LGHDT, CDR2 YNNKEL (reference sequence). The CDR3 loop spans 17 amino acids. Trimming removed 4 bases from V and 3 bases from J; junction bases left unmatched: 6. CDR3: CASSLVAGGNGANVLTF. In DNA form, the CDR3 reads TGTGCCAGCAGCCTCGTAGCGGGGGGTAATGGGGCCAACGTCCTGACTTTC.

J is TRBJ1-2 and V is TRBV7-9; the D gene is possibly TRBD1 (5 bases). Trimming stripped 1 base from V and 7 bases from J, with 13 bases between. The CDR3 totals 14 residues. Germline CDR1 reads SEHNR; CDR2 reads FQNEAQ (reference sequence). DNA of the CDR3: TGTGCCAGCAGCTTAGTATCGGGGACCGGTGGCTACACCTTC. It is translated as CASSLVSGTGGYTF.

This clonotype was observed a few times. The V and J genes are TRBV18 and TRBJ2-5, with D unclear. This CDR3 has 14 residues. Germline loops: CDR1 KGHSH, CDR2 LQKENI. V gave up 3 bases and J gave up 1 base, with 9 bases separating them. Here the CDR3 DNA reads TGTGCCAGCTCACCGAGACCCGTCCAAGAGACCCAGTACTTC. Translation: CASSPRPVQETQYF. Looking up the rest from reference TRBV18 and TRBJ2-5 gives the full variable domain: NAGVMQNPRHLVRRRGQEARLRCSPMKGHSHVYWYRQLPEEGLKFMVYLQKENIIDESGMPKERFSAEFPKEGPSILRIQQVVRGDSAAYFCASSPRPVQETQYFGPGTRLLVL.